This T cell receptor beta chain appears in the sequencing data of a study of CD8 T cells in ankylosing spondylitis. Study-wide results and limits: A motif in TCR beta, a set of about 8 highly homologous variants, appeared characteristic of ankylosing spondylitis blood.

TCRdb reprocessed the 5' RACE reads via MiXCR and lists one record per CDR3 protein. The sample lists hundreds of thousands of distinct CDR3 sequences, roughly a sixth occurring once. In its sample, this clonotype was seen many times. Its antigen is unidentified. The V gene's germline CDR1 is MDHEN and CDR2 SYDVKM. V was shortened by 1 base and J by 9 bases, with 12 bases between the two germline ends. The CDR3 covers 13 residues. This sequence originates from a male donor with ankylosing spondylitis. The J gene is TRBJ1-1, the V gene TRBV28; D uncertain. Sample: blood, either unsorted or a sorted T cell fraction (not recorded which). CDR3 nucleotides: TGTGCCAGCAGTTTATTCGAGCCGGTGAAAGCTTTCTTT. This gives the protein CASSLFEPVKAFF.